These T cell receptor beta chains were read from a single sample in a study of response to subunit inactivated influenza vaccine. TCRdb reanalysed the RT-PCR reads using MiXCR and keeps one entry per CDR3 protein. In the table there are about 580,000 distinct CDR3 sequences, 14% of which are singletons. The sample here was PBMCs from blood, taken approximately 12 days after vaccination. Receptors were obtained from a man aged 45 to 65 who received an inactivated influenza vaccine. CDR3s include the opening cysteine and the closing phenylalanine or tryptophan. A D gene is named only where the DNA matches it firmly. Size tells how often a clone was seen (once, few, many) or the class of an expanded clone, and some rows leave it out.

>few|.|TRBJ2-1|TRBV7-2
TGTGCCAGCAGTCTGACGGGGGCGTGGGGCAATGAGCAGTTCTTC
CASSLTGAWGNEQFF
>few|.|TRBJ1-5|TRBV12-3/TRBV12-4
TGTGCCAGCAGTACGACAACAAGCAATCAGCCCCAGCATTTT
CASSTTTSNQPQHF
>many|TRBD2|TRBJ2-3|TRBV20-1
TGCAGCTACTCTCCGGGACTAGCGGGCACAGATACGCAGTATTTT
CSYSPGLAGTDTQYF
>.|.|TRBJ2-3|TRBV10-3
TGTGCCATCAGTGAGGCGGCAGGGGGGACAGATACGCAGTATTTT
CAISEAAGGTDTQYF
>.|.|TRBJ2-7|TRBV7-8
TGTGCCAGCAGCTCGGGACCACCGAGGTTGTATGAGCAGTACTTC
CASSSGPPRLYEQYF
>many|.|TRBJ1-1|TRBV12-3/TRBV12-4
TGTGCCAGCAGTCCGACTGGGGCTTTGGTAGCTTTCTTT
CASSPTGALVAFF
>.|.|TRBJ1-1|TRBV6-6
TGTGCCAGCAACGCTGCAGGGAACACTGAAGCTTTCTTT
CASNAAGNTEAFF
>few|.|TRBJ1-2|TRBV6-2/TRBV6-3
TGTGCCAGCAGTCCCCCTTACAGAGCGGATGGCTACACCTTC
CASSPPYRADGYTF
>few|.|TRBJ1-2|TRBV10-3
TGTGCCATCAGTGAGTTTGACGGGAGAGGCAGTGGCTACACCTTC
CAISEFDGRGSGYTF
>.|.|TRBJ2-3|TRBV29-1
TGCAGCGTTGAAGAGGGGGGCACGACAGATACGCAGTATTTT
CSVEEGGTTDTQYF
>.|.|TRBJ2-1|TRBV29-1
TGCAGCGTTGACCCTAGTTCCTCAAGCTCCTACAATGAGCAGTTCTTC
CSVDPSSSSSYNEQFF
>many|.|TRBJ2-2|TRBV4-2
TGTGCCAGCAGCCAAGCCTATAGGACCGGGGAGCTGTTTTTT
CASSQAYRTGELFF
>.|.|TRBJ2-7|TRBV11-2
TGTGCCAGCAGCTTAGATTATACCACATCCTACGAGCAGTACTTC
CASSLDYTTSYEQYF
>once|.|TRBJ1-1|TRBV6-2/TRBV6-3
TGTGCCAGCAGGGACGGGAGAATCGCTGAAGCTTTCTTT
CASRDGRIAEAFF
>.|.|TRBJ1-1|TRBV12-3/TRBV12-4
TGTGCCAGCAGTTTTTCATCGGCGAACACTGAAGCTTTCTTT
CASSFSSANTEAFF
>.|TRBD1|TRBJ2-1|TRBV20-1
TGCAGTGCTAGCCATCCGGGACAGGGGGCGAATGAGCAGTTCTTC
CSASHPGQGANEQFF
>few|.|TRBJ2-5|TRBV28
TGTGCCAGCACCCCGTGGGCCCAAGAGACCCAGTACTTC
CASTPWAQETQYF
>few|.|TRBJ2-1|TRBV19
TGTGCCAGTAGTATCCGGGGTGGAGGGGGTTCCTACAATGAGCAGTTCTTC
CASSIRGGGGSYNEQFF
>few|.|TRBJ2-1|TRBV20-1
TGCAGTGCTTATATAACAGGGAGCTCCTACAATGAGCAGTTCTTC
CSAYITGSSYNEQFF
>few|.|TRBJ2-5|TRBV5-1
TGCGCCAGCAGCTGGACGGGGGATGGGGAGACCCAGTACTTC
CASSWTGDGETQYF
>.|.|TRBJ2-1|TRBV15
TGTGCCACCAGGCCGGGGAGCGGTTCCTACAATGAGCAGTTCTTC
CATRPGSGSYNEQFF
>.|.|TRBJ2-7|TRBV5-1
TGCGCCAGCGGACAAATTGGACCCATCGGCGAGCAGTACTTC
CASGQIGPIGEQYF
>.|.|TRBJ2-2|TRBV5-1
TGCGCCAGCAGCTTGGACTGGGGCGGGGAGCTGTTTTTT
CASSLDWGGELFF
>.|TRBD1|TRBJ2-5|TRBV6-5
TGTGCCAGCAGTTACGGGACAGGGCAAGAGACCCAGTACTTC
CASSYGTGQETQYF
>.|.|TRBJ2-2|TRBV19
TGTGCCAGTAGTATAGTTAGTGCGAACACCGGGGAGCTGTTTTTT
CASSIVSANTGELFF
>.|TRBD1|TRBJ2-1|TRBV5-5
TGTGCCAGCAGCCGGGACAGGGACTACAATGAGCAGTTCTTC
CASSRDRDYNEQFF
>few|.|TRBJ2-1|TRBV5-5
TGTGCCAGCAGCTTGGGGGCCCGGGACCCCTACAATGAGCAGTTCTTC
CASSLGARDPYNEQFF
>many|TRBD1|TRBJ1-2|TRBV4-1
TGCGCCAGCAGCCAAGGTCCGGCAGGGGGGATTCACTATGGCTACACCTTC
CASSQGPAGGIHYGYTF
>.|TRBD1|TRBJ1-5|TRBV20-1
TGCAGTGCTAGCCTAGGACAGGGGGAACAGCCCCAGCATTTT
CSASLGQGEQPQHF
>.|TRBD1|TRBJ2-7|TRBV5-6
TGTGCCAGCAGCTTGGGATCCGGGACAGGGGGACACGAGCAGTACTTC
CASSLGSGTGGHEQYF
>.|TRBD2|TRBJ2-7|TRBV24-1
TGTGCCACCAGTGACCCCGGGACTAGCGCCGAGCAGTACTTC
CATSDPGTSAEQYF
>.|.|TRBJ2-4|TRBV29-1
TGCAGCGCTCGGACAGAAAACATTCAGTACTTC
CSARTENIQYF
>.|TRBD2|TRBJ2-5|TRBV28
TGTGCCAGCAGATCTAGCGGGGGGGGGGAGACCCAGTACTTC
CASRSSGGGETQYF
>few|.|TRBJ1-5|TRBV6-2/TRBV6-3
TGTGCCAGCAGAAAGACGGCCCTCAATCAGCCCCAGCATTTT
CASRKTALNQPQHF
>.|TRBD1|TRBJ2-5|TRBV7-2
TGTGCCAGCAGTTTGGGACAGGTTGCTTGGGAGACCCAGTACTTC
CASSLGQVAWETQYF